This T cell receptor beta chain is drawn from a study of blood T cell repertoires in COVID-19. Study information: PBMCs, B-cell-depleted T cells, or T cells provided the cDNA or gDNA that made up the material.

The CDR3 contains 14 residues. Germline lookup yields CDR1 MNHEY and CDR2 SVGEGT. V lost 2 bases and J 4 bases, leaving 10 bases between the germline ends. Everyone who took part was roughly 18 to 89 years old, and they came from 24 US areas. Each participant's cohort was designated according to participant-reported clinical history. Original analysis: Nucleated cell counts were estimated from reference gene primer amplification. Method: immunoSEQ multiplex PCR; TCRdb's copy keeps in-frame clones and lacks some. V, J and clone size are those of that table, while D and trimming were read from the DNA. The table lists approximately 500,000 clones, 70% to 90% of them singletons.

Input material: PBMCs or T cells enriched from blood (not recorded which). The J gene is TRBJ2-3, the V gene TRBV6-2 or TRBV6-3; D gene unclear. This sequence originates from a woman aged 40 to 50 who had recovered from COVID-19. CDR3 protein: CASSYQLLADTQYF. CDR3 nucleotide sequence: TGTGCCAGCAGTTACCAACTGCTCGCAGATACGCAGTATTTT.